These 15 T cell receptor beta chains share one sample of origin, sequenced in a study of blood T cell repertoires in COVID-19. TCRdb's copy holds only in-frame clones and misses some; the assay was immunoSEQ multiplex PCR. The data hold some 400,000 clones, with roughly nine tenths observed a single time. The sample was PBMCs or T cells enriched from blood (not recorded which). Receptor source: a man in his thirties or forties who had recovered from COVID-19.

The rearrangement joins TRBV13 to TRBJ2-3, with 12 bases lining up with TRBD2. The CDR3 sequence is 17 residues long. After removal of 4 bases from V and 5 bases from J, the junction contained 10 bases not matched to a gene. Germline V gene lookup returns CDR1 PRHDT and CDR2 FYEKMQ (reference sequence). The chain's CDR3 is CASSSRPTSGSIDTQYF. In nucleotides, the CDR3 is TGTGCCAGCAGCTCCCGCCCGACTAGCGGGAGTATAGATACGCAGTATTTT.

The sample holds one count of this clone. J is TRBJ1-5 and V is TRBV18; tentatively, D is TRBD1 (5 bases). The V end lost 6 bases, the J end lost 7 bases, and 19 bases lay between the germline ends. CDR3 length: 15 residues. Germline V gene data show CDR1 as KGHSH and CDR2 as LQKENI. CDR3 protein: CASSPTGGVWQPQHF. CDR3 bases: TGTGCCAGCTCCCCTACAGGTGGGGTTTGGCAGCCCCAGCATTTT.

The chain links TRBV3-1 (or the pseudogene TRBV3-2) to TRBJ1-6; no definite D call. Germline CDR1 LGHDT, CDR2 YNNKEL (reference sequence). V dropped 1 base and J dropped 0 bases, with 19 bases sitting between them. The CDR3 has 20 residues. The CDR3 loop reads CASSQGSVGSKSSYNSPLHF. The CDR3 nucleotides read TGTGCCAGCAGCCAAGGTTCGGTGGGCAGCAAGAGCTCCTATAATTCACCCCTCCACTTT.

This clone has just one count. The chain is built from TRBV11-2 and TRBJ1-2; the D gene is possibly TRBD1 (6 bases). Trimming removed 5 bases at V and 8 bases at J, with 18 bases between. The CDR3 has 14 residues. Germline values: CDR1 SGHAT, CDR2 FQNNGV. CDR3 in amino acids: CASSPQTGLTGYTF. CDR3 nucleotide sequence: TGTGCCAGCAGCCCACAAACAGGGTTGACCGGCTACACCTTC.

The chain combines TRBV27 with TRBJ2-7; 9 bases align to TRBD1. V was clipped by 4 bases and J by 1 base; unmatched bases: 8. The V gene's germline CDR1 is MNHEY and CDR2 SMNVEV (reference sequence). There are 16 residues in the CDR3. Written as DNA, the CDR3 is TGTGCCAGCAGTTCTACAGGGGGCAAGGTATCCTACGAGCAGTACTTC. Translated, it gives CASSSTGGKVSYEQYF.

The chain joins TRBV5-1 to TRBJ2-3; no clear D. V was shortened by 0 bases and J by 2 bases, with 10 bases between the two germline ends. There are 15 residues in the CDR3. CDR1 SGHRS and CDR2 YFSETQ come from the germline V gene. The CDR3 is CASSLEASVTDTQYF. The CDR3 DNA sequence: TGCGCCAGCAGCTTGGAGGCCAGCGTCACAGATACGCAGTATTTT.

This clone was counted between two and nine times. The chain links TRBV6-5 to TRBJ2-4; D possibly corresponds to TRBD2 (7 bases). CDR1 and CDR2 from the germline V gene are MNHEY and SVGAGI. This CDR3 region has 14 residues. Trimming removed 2 bases from V and 8 bases from J, with 13 bases in between. The CDR3 here is CASSYGRGADIQYF. The CDR3, as DNA: TGTGCCAGCAGTTACGGCCGGGGGGCCGACATTCAGTACTTC.

The rearrangement uses TRBV28 and TRBJ2-7, with TRBD2 identical over 9 bases. The CDR3 is 16 residues long. With V trimmed by 6 bases and J by 3 bases, 12 bases remained unmatched. Germline CDR1 is MDHEN and CDR2 is SYDVKM. The CDR3 region has the DNA TGTGCCAGCAGCCCGCCATTTGGAGCGGGAGGCTACGAGCAGTACTTC. Protein: CASSPPFGAGGYEQYF.

The V call is TRBV11-2, the J call TRBJ2-7, with 8 nucleotides matching TRBD1. Germline loops: CDR1 SGHAT, CDR2 FQNNGV. V dropped 5 bases and J dropped 6; count of bases not matched to a gene: 6. The CDR3 is 13 residues long. CDR3 protein: CASSQPTGGEQYF. The CDR3, as DNA: TGTGCCAGCAGCCAACCAACAGGGGGCGAGCAGTACTTC.

This chain joins TRBV4-1 and TRBJ1-5; 8 bases match TRBD1. This CDR3 has 15 amino acids. Germline trimming cut 6 bases from V and 8 bases from J; bases unmatched to any gene: 12. The germline V gene has CDR1 MGHRA and CDR2 YSYEKL. CDR3 bases: TGCGCCAGCAGGCAAAGCCCAGGGGGCATGAAGCCCCAGCATTTT. Protein: CASRQSPGGMKPQHF.

V gene TRBV7-9 combines with J gene TRBJ2-5; 7 bases map to TRBD1. CDR1 SEHNR and CDR2 FQNEAQ come from the germline V gene (reference sequence). V lost 6 bases, J lost 7 bases, and 14 bases stayed unmatched. This CDR3 is 15 amino acids long. As DNA, the CDR3 is TGTGCCAGCAGTTCCGGACAGGAACCCTCGTGGACCCAGTACTTC. It codes for CASSSGQEPSWTQYF.

The gene calls are TRBV7-9 and TRBJ2-7; TRBD1 agrees at 8 bases. The length of the CDR3 is 15 residues. The junction had 9 bases not matched to a gene; V was cut back by 5 bases and J by 3 bases. CDR1 SEHNR and CDR2 FQNEAQ come from the germline V gene (reference sequence). Written as DNA, the CDR3 is TGTGCCAGCAGCGGTAACAGGGGGATCGGCTACGAGCAGTACTTC. Protein product: CASSGNRGIGYEQYF.

The V call is TRBV5-5, the J call TRBJ2-7, with a possible D match to TRBD1 (6 bases). V lost 2 bases and J 3 bases, leaving 12 bases between the germline ends. This CDR3 spans 14 amino acids. Germline lookup yields CDR1 SGHKS and CDR2 YYEKEE (reference sequence). The CDR3 DNA sequence: TGTGCCAGCAGCTTCCAGACAGGCCGCTACGAGCAGTACTTC. This codes for CASSFQTGRYEQYF. Together with reference TRBV5-5 and TRBJ2-7, the CDR3 gives the full variable domain: DAGVTQSPTHLIKTRGQQVTLRCSPISGHKSVSWYQQVLGQGPQFIFQYYEKEERGRGNFPDRFSARQFPNYSSELNVNALLLGDSALYLCASSFQTGRYEQYFGPGTRLTVT.

The V call is TRBV6-1, the J call TRBJ2-4, with D maybe TRBD2 (6 bases). This CDR3 contains 15 residues. Germline-derived CDR1 and CDR2 are MNHNS and SASEGT. Trimming stripped 2 bases from V and 0 bases from J, with 8 bases between. CDR3 amino acids: CASSERRGAKNIQYF. CDR3 DNA sequence: TGTGCCAGCAGTGAACGGAGGGGAGCCAAAAACATTCAGTACTTC.

The chain is built from TRBV4-1 and TRBJ1-5; no definite D call. The CDR3 runs 14 residues. V was trimmed by 0 bases and J by 6 bases, leaving 9 bases between them. Germline V gene sequence: CDR1 MGHRA, CDR2 YSYEKL. The DNA of the CDR3 is TGCGCCAGCAGCCAAGATAATCCGGGTCAGCCCCAGCATTTT. The encoded protein is CASSQDNPGQPQHF.